These 11 T cell receptor beta chains were sequenced from one sample in a study of blood T cell repertoires in COVID-19. The assay was immunoSEQ multiplex PCR, and TCRdb's table has in-frame clones only and misses some. Here the sample spans about 260,000 clones, 85% to 90% being singletons. The sample comprised peripheral blood. Receptor source: a woman aged 40 to 50 who had recovered from COVID-19.

The chain uses TRBV10-2 and TRBJ1-1; 8 nucleotides align to TRBD1. Trimming cost V 8 bases and J 0 bases; bases outside gene matches: 14. Germline values: CDR1 WSHSY, CDR2 SAAADI. The CDR3 has 17 amino acids. CDR3 residues: CASLGQALGSMNTEAFF. In nucleotides, the CDR3 is TGCGCCAGCCTGGGACAGGCTCTGGGAAGCATGAACACTGAAGCTTTCTTT.

The sample holds one count of this clone. This rearrangement joins TRBV5-5 to TRBJ2-2; D is perhaps TRBD1 (5 bases). Germline loops: CDR1 SGHKS, CDR2 YYEKEE (reference sequence). The CDR3 totals 15 residues. The V end was cut by 4 bases, the J end by 5 bases, with 15 bases between. CDR3 in amino acids: CASSRQGGLTGELFF. In nucleotides, the CDR3 is TGTGCCAGCAGCCGCCAGGGTGGGTTAACCGGGGAGCTGTTTTTT.

The V call is TRBV12-3 or TRBV12-4, the J call TRBJ2-2; D call uncertain. Trimming removed 2 bases from V and 3 bases from J, with 4 bases in between. This CDR3 comprises 13 residues. Written as DNA, the CDR3 is TGTGCCAGCAGTTTATTCTACACCGGGGAGCTGTTTTTT. Translated, it gives CASSLFYTGELFF.

This rearrangement joins TRBV18 to TRBJ1-6; weak D call: TRBD1 (5 bases). The CDR3 has 17 residues. The V gene's germline CDR1 is KGHSH and CDR2 LQKENI. V was shortened by 0 bases and J by 7 bases, with 16 bases between the two germline ends. CDR3 coding DNA: TGTGCCAGCTCACCACCCCGGGGGAAATCAGGGAATTCACCCCTCCACTTT. It encodes CASSPPRGKSGNSPLHF.

The chain links TRBV19 to TRBJ1-1, with D unresolved. CDR1 and CDR2 (germline): LNHDA, SQIVND (reference sequence). Deletions cut 1 base from V and 7 bases from J, with 16 bases between. This CDR3 contains 15 residues. The CDR3 spells CASSIVQGPGSEAFF. The CDR3 DNA reads as TGTGCCAGTAGTATAGTTCAAGGCCCGGGGAGTGAAGCTTTCTTT.

The CDR3 reads CASSPGTGFYEQYF. CDR3 coding DNA: TGTGCCAGCTCACCTGGGACAGGGTTCTACGAGCAGTACTTC. The J gene is TRBJ2-7, the V gene TRBV18; 9 bases map to TRBD1. The CDR3 has 14 amino acids. The germline CDR1 and CDR2 sequences are KGHSH and LQKENI. V was pared by 3 bases and J by 3 bases, with 3 bases of the junction left unmatched.

The V and J genes are TRBV11-2 and TRBJ2-7; 9 nucleotides align to TRBD2. Trimming removed 1 base from V and 3 bases from J; junction bases left unmatched: 4. The CDR3 sequence is 15 residues long. Germline values: CDR1 SGHAT, CDR2 FQNNGV. The CDR3 region has the DNA TGTGCCAGCAGCTTAGTAGCGGGGGCTATCTACGAGCAGTACTTC. Its translation: CASSLVAGAIYEQYF.

V gene TRBV5-1 combines with J gene TRBJ1-2; 7 nucleotides line up with TRBD1. Germline CDR1 is SGHRS and CDR2 is YFSETQ. This CDR3 comprises 15 residues. J was trimmed by 6 bases and V by 2 bases; bases with no gene match: 10. The CDR3 sequence is CASSLGMDRINGYTF. As DNA, the CDR3 is TGCGCCAGCAGCTTAGGGATGGACAGGATTAATGGCTACACCTTC.

V is TRBV3-1 (or the pseudogene TRBV3-2) and J is TRBJ2-1, with D maybe TRBD2 (7 bases). The germline V gene has CDR1 LGHDT and CDR2 YNNKEL (reference sequence). V lost 10 bases to trimming and J lost 4 bases, with 17 bases between them. The CDR3 sequence is 14 residues long. As DNA, the CDR3 is TGTGCCACCGGGGGGCCCGAGTCATACAATGAGCAGTTCTTC. Amino acid sequence: CATGGPESYNEQFF.

The chain couples TRBV9 to TRBJ1-1; no firm D call. The length of the CDR3 is 13 residues. The ends were cut back, 4 bases at V and 0 bases at J, with 7 bases in the middle. From germline, CDR1 is SGDLS and CDR2 YYNGEE. The CDR3 DNA is TGTGCCAGCAGCCGCGAAGTGAACACTGAAGCTTTCTTT. Protein product: CASSREVNTEAFF.

This rearrangement joins TRBV11-2 to TRBJ2-1; the D gene is possibly TRBD1 (6 bases). V gave up 6 bases and J gave up 3 bases, with 12 bases separating them. CDR1 and CDR2 from the germline V gene are SGHAT and FQNNGV. CDR3 length: 14 amino acids. CDR3 in DNA: TGTGCCAGCAGGGCAGGGGACCACTACAATGAGCAGTTCTTC. Translating it yields CASRAGDHYNEQFF.